This entry lists 12 T cell receptor beta chains sequenced from one sample in a study of PD-1 blockade in classical Hodgkin lymphoma. Time point noted: cycle 4 day 1 (C4D1), after more than five weeks of nivolumab. Relapse after autologous stem cell transplantation occurred in every patient, and brentuximab vedotin exposure varied. Purified CD4+ T cells were obtained from thawed PBMCs through magnetic negative selection. Sequencing was performed with immunoSEQ multiplex PCR; in TCRdb, only in-frame clones are kept and a portion is missing. The top ten hold roughly 0.57% of the sample, which has 25,000 to 35,000 clones, 65% to 80% seen once. The source was CD4+ T cells from blood, collected before the fourth cycle of nivolumab. These TCRs come from a human donor with classical Hodgkin lymphoma.

The V gene is TRBV4-1, the J gene TRBJ1-2; 7 positions match TRBD1. CDR1 is MGHRA, CDR2 YSYEKL, per germline. V lost 0 bases, J lost 4 bases, and 14 bases stayed unmatched. This CDR3 spans 18 amino acids. The CDR3 loop reads CASSQEWDRDTRLYGYTF. The CDR3 region has the DNA TGCGCCAGCAGCCAAGAATGGGACAGAGACACACGGCTCTATGGCTACACCTTC.

The chain recombines TRBV5-1 with TRBJ2-7; D is undetermined. V was pared by 0 bases and J by 0 bases, with 7 bases between. This CDR3 has 14 residues. Germline V gives CDR1 SGHRS, CDR2 YFSETQ. The CDR3 reads CASSLEPHSYEQYF. The DNA of the CDR3 is TGCGCCAGCAGCTTGGAACCTCACTCCTACGAGCAGTACTTC.

The V call is TRBV5-1, the J call TRBJ1-6; TRBD1 matches 9 bases. This CDR3 is built from 15 residues. The germline CDR1 and CDR2 sequences are SGHRS and YFSETQ. The ends lost 0 bases at V and 6 bases at J; junction bases unmatched: 1. The CDR3 loop reads CASSLGDRVNSPLHF. Here the CDR3 DNA reads TGCGCCAGCAGCTTGGGGGACAGGGTTAATTCACCCCTCCACTTT.

The gene calls are TRBV6-6 and TRBJ1-5; the D is unclear. Trimming stripped 1 base from V and 0 bases from J, with 4 bases between. The CDR3 runs to 14 residues. The V gene's germline CDR1 is MNHNY and CDR2 SVGAGI (reference sequence). The CDR3 DNA reads as TGTGCCAGCAGTTACTTGGCTAGCAATCAGCCCCAGCATTTT. This sequence encodes CASSYLASNQPQHF.

This clone was found once. The chain recombines TRBV19 with TRBJ2-6; D possibly matches TRBD1 or TRBD2 (7 bases each). CDR3 size: 16 residues. V dropped 5 bases and J dropped 2 bases, with 13 bases sitting between them. The V gene's germline CDR1 is LNHDA and CDR2 SQIVND (reference sequence). CDR3 region: CASSFRGGTGANVLTF. As DNA, the CDR3 is TGTGCCAGTAGTTTCAGGGGGGGCACTGGGGCCAACGTCCTGACTTTC.

This chain connects TRBV12-5 to TRBJ1-5; TRBD1 might be the D (6 bases). V gave up 6 bases and J gave up 2 bases, with 8 bases separating them. The length of the CDR3 is 13 residues. Germline V gene sequence: CDR1 LGHNT, CDR2 FRNRAP. The CDR3 here is CASGAGGNQPQHF. The DNA of the CDR3 is TGTGCTAGTGGGGCAGGGGGCAATCAGCCCCAGCATTTT.

This sequence joins TRBV6-4 and TRBJ1-2; D perhaps matches TRBD1 (5 bases). CDR1 is MRHNA and CDR2 is SNTAGT in the germline V gene. The CDR3 contains 15 residues. The germline V and J ends were trimmed by 2 bases and 6 bases, with 16 bases remaining between them. Written as DNA, the CDR3 is TGTGCCAGCAGTGACGGGGCGGCAGGACGGGATGGCTACACCTTC. It specifies CASSDGAAGRDGYTF.

The genes are TRBV7-9 and TRBJ1-4, with TRBD1 as a possible D gene (6 bases). V shed 2 bases and J shed 3 bases, with 22 bases lying between them. This CDR3 has 19 residues. From germline, CDR1 is SEHNR and CDR2 FQNEAQ (reference sequence). The CDR3 sequence is CASSLTPFPRQDPNEKLFF. CDR3 nucleotide sequence: TGTGCCAGCAGCTTAACCCCATTCCCCCGACAGGACCCTAATGAAAAACTGTTTTTT.

This clone turned up a few times. The chain is built from TRBV2 and TRBJ2-2; D possibly corresponds to TRBD1 (5 bases). The CDR3 is 13 amino acids. V was trimmed by 5 bases and J by 6 bases, leaving 10 bases between them. CDR1 is SNHLY, CDR2 FYNNEI, per germline. DNA for the CDR3: TGTGCCAGCAGTCAGGGATTGCCCGGGGAGCTGTTTTTT. This translates into CASSQGLPGELFF.

This clone occurred a few times. J is TRBJ2-2 and V is TRBV6-1; D gene ambiguous. Germline V gene sequence: CDR1 MNHNS, CDR2 SASEGT. The CDR3 has 14 amino acids. The V gene lost 7 bases and the J gene lost 0 bases, with 9 bases spanning the gap. The CDR3 spells CASTFGPNTGELFF. Here the CDR3 DNA reads TGTGCCAGCACATTCGGACCGAACACCGGGGAGCTGTTTTTT.

The V gene is TRBV7-2, the J gene TRBJ2-5; D remains ambiguous. The CDR3 consists of 18 residues. The V gene lost 1 base and the J gene lost 0 bases, with 18 bases spanning the gap. The germline V gene has CDR1 SGHTA and CDR2 FQGNSA. The CDR3 DNA sequence: TGTGCCAGCAGCTTAGAGATCGGGCTACCCTTGTACCAAGAGACCCAGTACTTC. It codes for CASSLEIGLPLYQETQYF.

The chain joins TRBV5-1 to TRBJ2-7, with TRBD2 identical over 15 bases. V was clipped by 0 bases and J by 2 bases; unmatched bases: 6. Looked up from germline, CDR1 is SGHRS and CDR2 is YFSETQ. This CDR3 region has 18 residues. The CDR3 nucleotides are TGCGCCAGCAGCTTGGAGGGACTAGCGGGGGGCCCACCCTACGAGCAGTACTTC. Residues: CASSLEGLAGGPPYEQYF.